This T cell receptor beta chain appears in the sequencing data of a study of vaccination and CD4 T cells after COVID-19. Study-level results: The median number of SARS-CoV-2-reactive clonotypes increased from around 20 to 38, a change that did not reach significance.

This clonotype has a handful of counts. What it binds is unknown. TCRdb itself ran the PCR reads through MiXCR, one entry per CDR3 protein. The data hold under 20,000 distinct CDR3 sequences, with approximately 59% observed a single time. This CDR3 spans 15 amino acids. Germline assignment: CDR1 KGHSH and CDR2 LQKENI. Trimming took 4 bases from V and 5 from J, leaving 15 bases between them. The genes are TRBV18 and TRBJ1-5; possibly TRBD1 for D (6 bases). The sample in question was CD4+ T cells from blood, obtained before SARS-CoV-2 vaccination. This TCR was recovered from a human donor who had recovered from COVID-19. CDR3 protein: CASSQYPDSYQPQHF. CDR3 nucleotide sequence: TGTGCCAGCTCACAATACCCGGACAGTTATCAGCCCCAGCATTTT.